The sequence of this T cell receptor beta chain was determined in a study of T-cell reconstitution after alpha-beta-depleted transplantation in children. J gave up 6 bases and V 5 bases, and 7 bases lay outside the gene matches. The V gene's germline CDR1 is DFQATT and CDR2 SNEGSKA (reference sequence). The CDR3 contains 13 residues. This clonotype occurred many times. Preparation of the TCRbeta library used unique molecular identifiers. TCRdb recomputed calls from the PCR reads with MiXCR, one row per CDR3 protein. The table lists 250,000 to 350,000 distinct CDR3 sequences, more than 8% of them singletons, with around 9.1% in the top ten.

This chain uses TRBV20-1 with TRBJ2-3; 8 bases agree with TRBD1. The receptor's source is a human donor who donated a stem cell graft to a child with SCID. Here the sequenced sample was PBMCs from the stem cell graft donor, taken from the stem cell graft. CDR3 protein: CSALSRQGDTQYF. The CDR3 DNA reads TGCAGTGCTCTAAGCCGACAGGGGGATACGCAGTATTTT.